This T cell receptor (beta chain) was found in a study of cytomegalovirus exposure and HLA in healthy donors (dated 2017 in TCRdb). Describing the broader study: An earlier analysis of roughly 610 of the donors reported about 300 Gb of sequence data and around 110 million unique TCR beta sequences obtained from around 180 million T cells. An early release covering roughly 580 HLA-typed donors comprised around 300 gigabases of sequencing data and 85 million or so unique TCR sequences. Of the roughly 400 genotyped donors, over 80% were placed in the genetic ancestry cluster associated with self-reported Caucasian donors. The study aimed to test whether cataloging public T cell receptors could reveal signatures of past pathogen exposure. The study profiled the T cell repertoires of 500 to 800 subjects by immunosequencing and related them to cytomegalovirus serostatus. In addition to the first cohort of around 670 subjects, a separate validation cohort of 130 or so different subjects was used. To predict cytomegalovirus infection status, the study brought together high-throughput TCR immunosequencing, statistical association of individual TCRs with disease status, and machine learning. A later analysis re-examined previously published TCR beta repertoires from more than 650 donors and added high-resolution HLA genotyping to investigate patterns of TCR occurrence. In the later analysis, no new phenotypic data were used to find candidate immune exposures; instead, reliance was placed on TCR beta sequences and their occurrence across donors. An earlier analysis of nearly 600 of the donors applied high-throughput TCR beta sequencing to assess whether each TCR beta V gene segment acted as functional or pseudogenic. Donor age, sex, ethnicity and CMV serostatus were collected together with the repertoire data. Genome-wide SNP genotypes for about 55% of the roughly 670 donors were used in a later genetic analysis, which treated that subset as a discovery cohort. All discovery cohort repertoires had been generated on a single sequencing platform. Both class I and class II loci were covered by HLA typing, at four-digit resolution. Typing coverage varied by locus: roughly 629-630 donors for A, B, C, DRB1 and DQB1; some 520 for DQA1; about 600 for DPA1; fewer than 480 for DPB1. Roughly 5 DR-DQ haplotypes were handled as single units for association and clustering, since linkage in the cohort was strong. Across roughly 420 genotyped donors of the cohort, an average of about 240,000 unique TCR beta nucleotide sequences per donor were sequenced, and roughly 20% of those sequences were non-productive. General conclusions and limits of the study: Sequencing depth was assumed to be roughly uniform across donors in the presence/absence analyses, though that assumption may not hold. The authors suggested that the approach could potentially be extended to other disease states and immunological phenotypes. According to a later analysis, TCR association rates differed among HLA loci, with DRB1 alleles showing the most associated TCRs and HLA-C alleles showing the fewest. A further reported finding was that TCR beta sequences accurately predicted the HLA-A and HLA-B alleles for most subjects in the first cohort. According to a later analysis, parvovirus B19, influenza, CMV and Epstein-Barr virus appeared linked to several top co-occurrence clusters. Most TCR sequences were seen in very few donors, while some public TCRs were found in many individuals. In the study, 164 TCR beta chains were listed as associated with cytomegalovirus. Because counts were too low, around 18 rarely observed V segments, including chromosome 9 orphons, were left out of the earlier analysis of about 500 of the donors. Linkage disequilibrium might explain the correlated functional status among segregating V segments, but an unknown experimental factor could not be excluded. Compared with equally common non-associated chains, HLA-associated TCR beta chains in a later analysis were more clonally expanded and had lower generation probabilities. The sequencing pipeline was judged likely to have produced a cluster of highly shared sequence variants as a technical artifact. In an earlier analysis of some 500 of the donors, most TCR beta V segments were observed in productive rearrangements about 87% or about 30% of the time, broadly matching IMGT annotations. The 87-base-pair reads could not distinguish some IMGT-functional V segments, including TRBV6-2 and TRBV6-3, so those segments were excluded. Cytomegalovirus status was reported to be diagnosed by the classifier with high specificity and sensitivity in both the original and validation cohorts. At a false discovery rate of 0.05, a later analysis linked 16,951 TCR beta sequences to specific HLA alleles. In vitro tests confirmed that a few of the cytomegalovirus-associated TCR beta chains recognize cytomegalovirus antigens. When HLA alleles, especially DR and DQ, strongly co-occurred, TCR associations were difficult to assign to individual alleles. This cohort had only TCR beta chains sequenced, and the lack of alpha or paired-chain data limited which features could be detected. V-gene and J-gene trimming of TCR beta chains was associated with a missense DCLRE1C variant in a later genetic analysis, and the association was replicated in an independent cohort. CMV serostatus was the only immune exposure information available for the cohort. A later genetic analysis reported fewer N-insertions in productive TCRs among donors in an Asian-associated ancestry cluster than the roughly 720-donor mean. Because HLA typing was unavailable for some donors at each locus, only the typed subset was used in association tests. A later analysis found that most CMV-associated TCR beta chains appeared HLA-restricted, with HLA associations seemingly driven largely by CMV exposure.

Libraries came from the immunoSEQ multiplex PCR assay. For the multiplex PCR, a mixture combining 60 forward primers for TCR Vbeta segments and 13 reverse primers for TCR Jbeta segments was used. A multiplex PCR assay on genomic DNA amplified the CDR3 region of rearranged TCR beta genes. On the Illumina HiSeq System, the amplified TCR beta libraries were sequenced as 87-base-pair reads. Concerning the study's data processing: A later analysis counted about 80 million unique TCR beta chains across the 666 repertoires, and approximately 11 million of these chains were shared by at least two donors. Raw reads were error-corrected and collapsed into unique sequences with a nearest-neighbor algorithm that merged closely related sequences to remove PCR and sequencing errors. Alignment of CDR3 sequences to IMGT reference sequences was used to assign V, D and J gene segments. For a sequence to be retained, a match of at least six nucleotides to both a V gene segment and a J gene segment was required. Rearrangements were called productive when the CDR3 lacked stop codons and stayed in frame with V and J; all others were non-productive. Following IMGT convention, CDR3 was defined as the stretch from the second conserved V-encoded cysteine to the conserved J-encoded phenylalanine. Sequences without an unambiguous match to a single V gene segment were excluded from the earlier analysis of 500 to 700 of the donors. An earlier analysis of a few hundred of the donors classified V segments as functional when productive rearrangements were above 56.7% and as segregating when the standard deviation between donors was above 5%. A statistical classification framework was developed to diagnose cytomegalovirus status using the catalog of TCR beta chain sequences. A later analysis assigned V and J genes by comparing TCR nucleotide sequences with IMGT/GENE-DB human TR gene sequences. Using the TCRdist pipeline, a later analysis assigned CDR3 sequences along with most-parsimonious VDJ recombination scenarios. In a later analysis, each TCR beta chain was defined by its CDR3 amino acid sequence together with its V-gene family, and reads without a unique V-gene family were excluded. To address suspected cross-contamination and a sequencing artifact, a later analysis removed 592 highly shared, low-generation-probability nucleotide sequences. For each public chain, a later analysis derived a clonal expansion index from normalized ranks of inferred template counts within each repertoire. Generation probabilities in a later analysis came from a VDJ recombination model fitted to out-of-frame rearrangements, and those results were checked against IGoR. Hypergeometric tests were used in a later analysis to score TCR-TCR, TCR-HLA and TCR-CMV co-occurrence, with a repertoire-size bias correction applied to the TCR pairs. In a later analysis, false discovery rates were estimated by permuting HLA or CMV assignments 20 times. In a later analysis, co-occurring TCRs were grouped using DBSCAN, and TCRdist sequence similarity was added for clustering within HLA-allele-positive subsets. Repertoires with fewer than 30,000 or more than 120,000 public chains were left out of co-occurrence clustering, as were about five repertoires with anomalous nucleotide sharing. TCRdb's version of the immuneACCESS table is confined to in-frame rearrangements and falls short of the full clone set. An unresolved V gene accounts for under half of the shortfall where checked; the remainder is of unknown origin. The V and J calls and clone size are taken from that table; D and trimming were inferred from the DNA. The sample table lists about 120,000 clones, approximately 68% of them with a count of one. Jointly, the top ten make up over 1.5% of the sample.

The cohort was made up of 666 healthy bone marrow donors. At the time of sampling, every cohort member was nominally healthy, though immune exposures that went unrecorded were likely present. The donor was CMV seropositive and belonged to the group of about 290 seropositive cohort members. A peripheral blood sample was collected from each donor, and TCR beta sequencing was performed on peripheral blood mononuclear cells. The Qiagen DNeasy Blood Extraction Kit was used to extract genomic DNA from the blood cell samples. CDR1 and CDR2 are drawn from the germline V gene (reference sequence): LNHDA, SQIVND. V drops 0 bases and J drops 6 bases, leaving 16 bases in between. The CDR3 sequence holds 16 residues, the cysteine and phenylalanine included. The sequence is cut down to CDR3 DNA, 48 bases in frame from base 1. This clone came up a few times. The target of this receptor is not known. Per-nucleotide qualities are absent, and no much larger clonotype sits a single base away.

The chain employs TRBV19 and TRBJ2-3; TRBD2 could be the D gene, as 6 bases match. Sequenced material: PBMCs. The source of this sequence is a man aged 25-45 years in good health and CMV-seropositive. Here the CDR3 is given as CASSIEGLALPDTQYF. DNA sequence: TGTGCCAGTAGTATAGAAGGTCTAGCGCTGCCGGATACGCAGTATTTT.